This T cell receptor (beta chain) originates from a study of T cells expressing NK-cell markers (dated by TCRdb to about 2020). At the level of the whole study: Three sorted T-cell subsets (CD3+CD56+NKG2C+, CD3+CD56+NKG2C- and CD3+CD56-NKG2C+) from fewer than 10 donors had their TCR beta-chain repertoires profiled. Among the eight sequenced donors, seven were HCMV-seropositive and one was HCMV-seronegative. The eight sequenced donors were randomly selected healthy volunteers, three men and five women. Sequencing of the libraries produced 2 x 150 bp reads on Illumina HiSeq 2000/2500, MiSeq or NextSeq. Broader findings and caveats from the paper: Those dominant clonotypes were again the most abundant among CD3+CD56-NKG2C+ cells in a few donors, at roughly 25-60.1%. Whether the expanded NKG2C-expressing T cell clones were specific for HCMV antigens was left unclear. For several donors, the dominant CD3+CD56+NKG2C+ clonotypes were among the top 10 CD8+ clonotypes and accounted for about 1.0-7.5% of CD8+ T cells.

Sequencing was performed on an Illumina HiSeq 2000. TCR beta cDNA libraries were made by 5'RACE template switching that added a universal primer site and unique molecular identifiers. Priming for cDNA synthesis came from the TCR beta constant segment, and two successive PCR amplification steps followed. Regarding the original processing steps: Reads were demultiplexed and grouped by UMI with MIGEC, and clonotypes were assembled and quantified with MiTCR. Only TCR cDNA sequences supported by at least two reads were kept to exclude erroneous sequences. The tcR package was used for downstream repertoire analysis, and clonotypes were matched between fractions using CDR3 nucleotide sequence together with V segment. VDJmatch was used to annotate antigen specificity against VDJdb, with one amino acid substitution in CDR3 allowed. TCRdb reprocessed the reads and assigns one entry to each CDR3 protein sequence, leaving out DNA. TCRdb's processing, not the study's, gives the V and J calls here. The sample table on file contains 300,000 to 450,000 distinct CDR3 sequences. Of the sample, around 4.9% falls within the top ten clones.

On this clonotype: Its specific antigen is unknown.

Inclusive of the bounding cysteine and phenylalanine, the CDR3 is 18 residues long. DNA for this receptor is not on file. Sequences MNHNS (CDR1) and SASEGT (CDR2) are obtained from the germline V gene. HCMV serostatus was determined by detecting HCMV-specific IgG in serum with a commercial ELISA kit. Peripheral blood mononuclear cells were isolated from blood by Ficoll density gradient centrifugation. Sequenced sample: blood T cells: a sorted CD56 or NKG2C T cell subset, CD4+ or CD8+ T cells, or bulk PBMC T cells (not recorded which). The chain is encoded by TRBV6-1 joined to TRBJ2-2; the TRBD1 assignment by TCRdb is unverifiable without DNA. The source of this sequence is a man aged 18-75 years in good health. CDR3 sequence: CASSVARGGIYNTGELFF.